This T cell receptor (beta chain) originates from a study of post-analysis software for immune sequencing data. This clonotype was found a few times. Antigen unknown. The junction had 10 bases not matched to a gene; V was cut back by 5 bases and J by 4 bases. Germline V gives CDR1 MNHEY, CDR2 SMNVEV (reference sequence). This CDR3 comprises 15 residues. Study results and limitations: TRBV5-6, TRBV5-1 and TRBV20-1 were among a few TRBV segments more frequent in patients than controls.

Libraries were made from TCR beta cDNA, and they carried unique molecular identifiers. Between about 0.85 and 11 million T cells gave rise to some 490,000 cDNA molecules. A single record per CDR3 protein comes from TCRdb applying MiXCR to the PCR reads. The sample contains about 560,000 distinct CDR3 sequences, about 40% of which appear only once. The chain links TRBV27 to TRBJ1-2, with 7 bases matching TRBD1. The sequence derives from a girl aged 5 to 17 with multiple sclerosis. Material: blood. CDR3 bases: TGTGCCAGCAGTACCCGACAGGGAAGTGTCTATGGCTACACCTTC. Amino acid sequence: CASSTRQGSVYGYTF.